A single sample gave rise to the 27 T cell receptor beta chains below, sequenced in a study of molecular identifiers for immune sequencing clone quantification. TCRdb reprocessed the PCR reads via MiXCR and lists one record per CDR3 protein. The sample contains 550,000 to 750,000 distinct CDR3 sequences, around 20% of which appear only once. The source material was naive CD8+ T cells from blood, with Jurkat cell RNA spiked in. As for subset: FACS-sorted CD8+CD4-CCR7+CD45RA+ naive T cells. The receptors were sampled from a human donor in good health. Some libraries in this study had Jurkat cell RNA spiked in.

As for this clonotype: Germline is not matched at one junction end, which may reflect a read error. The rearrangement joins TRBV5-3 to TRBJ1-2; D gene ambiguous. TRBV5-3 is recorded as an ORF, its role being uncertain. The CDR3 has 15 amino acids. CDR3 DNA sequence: TGTGCCAGCAGCTTGACGGCAGCTGAGCACTATGGCTACACCTTC. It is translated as CASSLTAAEHYGYTF.

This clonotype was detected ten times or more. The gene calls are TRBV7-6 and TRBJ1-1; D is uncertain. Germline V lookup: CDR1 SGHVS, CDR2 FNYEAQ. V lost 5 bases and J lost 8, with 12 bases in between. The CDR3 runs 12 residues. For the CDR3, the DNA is TGTGCCAGCAGCACACACATTCCAGAAGCTTTCTTT. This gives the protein CASSTHIPEAFF.

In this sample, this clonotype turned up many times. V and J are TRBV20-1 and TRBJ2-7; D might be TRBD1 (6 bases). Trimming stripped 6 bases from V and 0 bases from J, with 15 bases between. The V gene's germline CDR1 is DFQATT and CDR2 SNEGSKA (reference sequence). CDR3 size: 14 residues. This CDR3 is CSAARTASSYEQYF. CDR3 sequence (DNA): TGCAGTGCCGCAAGGACAGCTAGCTCCTACGAGCAGTACTTC.

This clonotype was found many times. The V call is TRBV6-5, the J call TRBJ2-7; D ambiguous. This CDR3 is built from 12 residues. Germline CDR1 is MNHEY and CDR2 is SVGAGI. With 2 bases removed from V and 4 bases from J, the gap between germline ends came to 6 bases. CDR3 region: CASSYDGYEQYF. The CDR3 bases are TGTGCCAGCAGTTACGACGGGTACGAGCAGTACTTC.

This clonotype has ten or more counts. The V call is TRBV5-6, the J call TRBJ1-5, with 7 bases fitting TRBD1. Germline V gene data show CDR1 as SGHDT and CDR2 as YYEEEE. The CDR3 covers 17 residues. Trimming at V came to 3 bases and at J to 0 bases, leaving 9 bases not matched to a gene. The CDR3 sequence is CASSSRDRPYSNQPQHF. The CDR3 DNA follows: TGTGCCAGCAGCTCCCGGGACAGACCGTATAGCAATCAGCCCCAGCATTTT.

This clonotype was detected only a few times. The CDR3: CATSRHTGEQYF. The CDR3, as DNA: TGTGCCACCAGCAGACATACGGGCGAGCAGTACTTC. The chain links TRBV15 to TRBJ2-7; D remains unclear. From germline, CDR1 is LNHNV and CDR2 YYDKDF (reference sequence). Trimming stripped 2 bases from V and 6 bases from J, with 8 bases between. The CDR3 totals 12 residues.

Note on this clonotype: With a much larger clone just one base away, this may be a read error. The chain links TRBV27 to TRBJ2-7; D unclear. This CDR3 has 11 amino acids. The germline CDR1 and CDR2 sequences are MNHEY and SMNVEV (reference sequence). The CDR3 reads CASSTLYEQHF. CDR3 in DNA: TGTGCCAGCAGTACCCTCTACGAGCAGCACTTC.

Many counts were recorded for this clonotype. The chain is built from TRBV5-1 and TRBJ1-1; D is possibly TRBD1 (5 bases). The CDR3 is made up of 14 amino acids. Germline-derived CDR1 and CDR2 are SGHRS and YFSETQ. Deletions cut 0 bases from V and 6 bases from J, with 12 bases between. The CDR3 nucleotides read TGCGCCAGCAGCTTGGTGCACGGGGACTCTGAAGCTTTCTTT. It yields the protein CASSLVHGDSEAFF.

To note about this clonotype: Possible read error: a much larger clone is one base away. DNA for the CDR3: TGTGCCACCAGCAGAGACGGGACTAGCTGGTACGAGCAGTACTTC. Amino acids: CATSRDGTSWYEQYF. The chain links TRBV15 to TRBJ2-7, with 9 bases that match TRBD2. Germline-derived CDR1 and CDR2 are LNHNV and YYDKDF (reference sequence). Unmatched junction bases numbered 4, after V lost 0 bases and J lost 4 bases. This CDR3 contains 15 residues. Complete variable domain (other parts from reference TRBV15 and TRBJ2-7): DAMVIQNPRYQVTQFGKPVTLSCSQTLNHNVMYWYQQKSSQAPKLLFHYYDKDFNNEADTPDNFQSRRPNTSFCFLDIRSPGLGDTAMYLCATSRDGTSWYEQYFGPGTRLTVT.

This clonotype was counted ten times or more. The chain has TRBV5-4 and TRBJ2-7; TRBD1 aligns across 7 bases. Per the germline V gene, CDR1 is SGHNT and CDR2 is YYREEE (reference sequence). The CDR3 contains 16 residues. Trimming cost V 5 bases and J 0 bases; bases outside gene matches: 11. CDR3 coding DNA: TGTGCCAGCAGACTCCGGGGACAGCGGCACTCCTACGAGCAGTACTTC. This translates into CASRLRGQRHSYEQYF.

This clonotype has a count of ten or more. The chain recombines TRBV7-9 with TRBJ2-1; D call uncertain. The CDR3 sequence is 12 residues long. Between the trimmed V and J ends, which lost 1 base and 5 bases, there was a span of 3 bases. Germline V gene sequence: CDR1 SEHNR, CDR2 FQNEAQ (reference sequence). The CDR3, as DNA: TGTGCCAGCAGCTTAGTTCACAATGAGCAGTTCTTC. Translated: CASSLVHNEQFF.

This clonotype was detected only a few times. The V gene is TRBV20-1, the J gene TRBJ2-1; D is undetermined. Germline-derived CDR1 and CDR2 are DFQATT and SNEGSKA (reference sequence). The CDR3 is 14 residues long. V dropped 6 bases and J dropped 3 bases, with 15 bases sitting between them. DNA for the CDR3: TGCAGTGCCAAGAGCCAGAGAGTCTACAATGAGCAGTTCTTC. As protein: CSAKSQRVYNEQFF.

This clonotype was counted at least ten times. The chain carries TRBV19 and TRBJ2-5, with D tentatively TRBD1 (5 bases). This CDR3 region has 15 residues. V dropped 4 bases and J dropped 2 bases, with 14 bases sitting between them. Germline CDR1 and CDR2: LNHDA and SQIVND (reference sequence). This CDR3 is CASSKNDRLQETQYF. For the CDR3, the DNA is TGTGCCAGTAGTAAAAACGACAGATTACAAGAGACCCAGTACTTC.

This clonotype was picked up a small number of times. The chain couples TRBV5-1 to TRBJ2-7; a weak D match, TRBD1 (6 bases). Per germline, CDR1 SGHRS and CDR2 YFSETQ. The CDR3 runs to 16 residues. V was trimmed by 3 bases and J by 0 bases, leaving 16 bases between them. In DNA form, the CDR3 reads TGCGCCAGCAGCTGGGCACGGGACACAAGCTCCTACGAGCAGTACTTC. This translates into CASSWARDTSSYEQYF.

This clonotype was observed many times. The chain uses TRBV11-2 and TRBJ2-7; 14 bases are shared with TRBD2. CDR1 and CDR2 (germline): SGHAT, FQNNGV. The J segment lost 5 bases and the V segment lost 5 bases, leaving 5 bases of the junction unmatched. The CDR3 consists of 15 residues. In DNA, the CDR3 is TGTGCCAGCAGCCCGACTAGCGGGGGGGCCCACGAGCAGTACTTC. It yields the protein CASSPTSGGAHEQYF.

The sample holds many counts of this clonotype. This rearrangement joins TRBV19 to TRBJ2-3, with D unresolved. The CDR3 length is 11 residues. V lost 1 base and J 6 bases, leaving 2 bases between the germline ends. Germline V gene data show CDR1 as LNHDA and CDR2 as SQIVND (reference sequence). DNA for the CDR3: TGTGCCAGTAGTATAGGTGATACGCAGTATTTT. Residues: CASSIGDTQYF.

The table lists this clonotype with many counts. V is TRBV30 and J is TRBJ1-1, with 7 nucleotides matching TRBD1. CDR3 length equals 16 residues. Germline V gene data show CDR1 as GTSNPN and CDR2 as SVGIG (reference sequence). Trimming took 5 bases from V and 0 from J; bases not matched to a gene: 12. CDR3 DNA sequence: TGTGCCTGGGGCCGGGACAGAATAAACATGAACACTGAAGCTTTCTTT. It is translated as CAWGRDRINMNTEAFF.

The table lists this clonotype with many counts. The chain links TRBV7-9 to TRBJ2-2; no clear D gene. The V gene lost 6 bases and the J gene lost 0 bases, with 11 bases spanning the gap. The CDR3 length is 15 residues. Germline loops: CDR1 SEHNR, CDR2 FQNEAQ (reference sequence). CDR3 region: CASRDPFANTGELFF. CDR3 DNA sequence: TGTGCCAGCAGGGACCCGTTCGCGAACACCGGGGAGCTGTTTTTT.

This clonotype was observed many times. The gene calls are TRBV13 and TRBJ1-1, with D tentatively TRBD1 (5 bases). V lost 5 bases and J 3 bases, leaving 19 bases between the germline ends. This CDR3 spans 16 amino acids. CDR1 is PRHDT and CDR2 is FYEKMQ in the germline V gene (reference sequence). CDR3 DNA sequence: TGTGCCAGCAGCACAGAGGGGCAGAGGGGTGACACTGAAGCTTTCTTT. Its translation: CASSTEGQRGDTEAFF.

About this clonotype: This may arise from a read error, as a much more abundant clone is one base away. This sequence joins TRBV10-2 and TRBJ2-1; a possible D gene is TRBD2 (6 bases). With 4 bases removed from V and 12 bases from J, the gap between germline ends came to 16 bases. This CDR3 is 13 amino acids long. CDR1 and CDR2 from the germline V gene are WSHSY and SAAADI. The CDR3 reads CASSGGVSDVQFF. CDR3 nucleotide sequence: TGCGCCAGCAGTGGCGGGGTATCGGATGTGCAGTTCTTC.

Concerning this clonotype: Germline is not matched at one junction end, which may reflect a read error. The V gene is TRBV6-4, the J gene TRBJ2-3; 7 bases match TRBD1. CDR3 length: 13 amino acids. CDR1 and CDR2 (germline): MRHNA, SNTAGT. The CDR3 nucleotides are TGTGCCAGCAATGACAGGGCTACAGATACGCAGTATTTT. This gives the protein CASNDRATDTQYF.

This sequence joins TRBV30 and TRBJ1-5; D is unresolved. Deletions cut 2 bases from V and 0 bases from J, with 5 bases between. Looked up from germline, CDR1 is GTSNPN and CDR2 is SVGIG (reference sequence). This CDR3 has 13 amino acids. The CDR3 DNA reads TGTGCCTGGAGTATGGGTAGCAATCAGCCCCAGCATTTT. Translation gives CAWSMGSNQPQHF.

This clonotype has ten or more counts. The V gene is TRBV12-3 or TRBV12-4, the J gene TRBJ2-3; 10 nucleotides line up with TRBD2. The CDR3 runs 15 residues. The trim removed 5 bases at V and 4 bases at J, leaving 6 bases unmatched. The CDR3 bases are TGTGCCAGCAGTGGGGTTCTAGCGGGGGCAGATACGCAGTATTTT. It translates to CASSGVLAGADTQYF.

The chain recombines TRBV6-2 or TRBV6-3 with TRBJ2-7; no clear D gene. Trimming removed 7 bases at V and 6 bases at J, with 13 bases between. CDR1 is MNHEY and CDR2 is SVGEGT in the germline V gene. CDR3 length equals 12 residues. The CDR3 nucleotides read TGTGCCAGCACAGGAAGAGTAGGCGAGCAGTACTTC. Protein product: CASTGRVGEQYF.

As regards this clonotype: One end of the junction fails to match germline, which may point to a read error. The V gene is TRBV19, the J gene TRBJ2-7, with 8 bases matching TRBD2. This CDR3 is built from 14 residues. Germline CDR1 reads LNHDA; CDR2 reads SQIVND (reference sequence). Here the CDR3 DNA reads TGTGCCAGCTCCCCCCGCGGGGGGACCTACGAGCGGTACTTC. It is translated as CASSPRGGTYERYF.

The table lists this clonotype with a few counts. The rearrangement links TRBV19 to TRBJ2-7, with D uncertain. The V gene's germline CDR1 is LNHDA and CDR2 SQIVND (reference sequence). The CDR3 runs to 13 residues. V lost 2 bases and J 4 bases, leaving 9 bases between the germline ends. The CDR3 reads CASSITVLYEQYF. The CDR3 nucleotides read TGTGCCAGTAGTATAACGGTGTTGTACGAGCAGTACTTC. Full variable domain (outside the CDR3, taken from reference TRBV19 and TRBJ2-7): DGGITQSPKYLFRKEGQNVTLSCEQNLNHDAMYWYRQDPGQGLRLIYYSQIVNDFQKGDIAEGYSVSREKKESFPLTVTSAQKNPTAFYLCASSITVLYEQYFGPGTRLTVT.

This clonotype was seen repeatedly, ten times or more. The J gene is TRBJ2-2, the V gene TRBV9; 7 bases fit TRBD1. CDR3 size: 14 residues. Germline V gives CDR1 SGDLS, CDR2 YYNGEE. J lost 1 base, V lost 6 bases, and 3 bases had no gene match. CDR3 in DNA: TGTGCCAGCACTGGGACAGTGAACACCGGGGAGCTGTTTTTT. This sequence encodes CASTGTVNTGELFF.